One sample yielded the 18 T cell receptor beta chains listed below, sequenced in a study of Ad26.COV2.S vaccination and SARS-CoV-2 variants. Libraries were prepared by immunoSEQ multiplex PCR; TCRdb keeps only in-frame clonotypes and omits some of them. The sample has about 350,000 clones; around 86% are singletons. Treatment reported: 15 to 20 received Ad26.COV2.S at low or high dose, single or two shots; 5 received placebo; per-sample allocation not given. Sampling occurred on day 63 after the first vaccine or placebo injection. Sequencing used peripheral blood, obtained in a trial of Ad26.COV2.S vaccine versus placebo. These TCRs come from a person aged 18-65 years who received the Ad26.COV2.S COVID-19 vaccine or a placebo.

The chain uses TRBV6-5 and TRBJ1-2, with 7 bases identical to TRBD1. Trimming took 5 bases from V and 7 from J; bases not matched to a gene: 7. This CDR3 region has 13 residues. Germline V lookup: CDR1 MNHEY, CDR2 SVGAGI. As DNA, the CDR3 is TGTGCCAGCAGTCTCCCGACAGGGAGTGGCTACACCTTC. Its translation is CASSLPTGSGYTF.

The CDR3 nucleotides are TGCGCCAGCAGCCCAGTGGGGGGGCTCACCGGGGAGCTGTTTTTT. Its translation: CASSPVGGLTGELFF. This chain connects TRBV5-1 to TRBJ2-2, with D perhaps matching TRBD2 (7 bases). V was cut by 4 bases and J by 4 bases, with 14 bases left in between. This CDR3 spans 15 amino acids. CDR1 and CDR2 from the germline V gene are SGHRS and YFSETQ. Looking up the rest from reference TRBV5-1 and TRBJ2-2 gives the full variable domain: KAGVTQTPRYLIKTRGQQVTLSCSPISGHRSVSWYQQTPGQGLQFLFEYFSETQRNKGNFPGRFSGRQFSNSRSEMNVSTLELGDSALYLCASSPVGGLTGELFFGEGSRLTVL.

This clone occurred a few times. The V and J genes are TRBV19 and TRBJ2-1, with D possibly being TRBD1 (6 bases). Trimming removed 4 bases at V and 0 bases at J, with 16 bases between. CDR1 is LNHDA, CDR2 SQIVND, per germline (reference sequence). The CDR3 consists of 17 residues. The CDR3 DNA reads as TGTGCCAGTAGTAGAGAAAGGGGGACCAGCTCCTACAATGAGCAGTTCTTC. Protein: CASSRERGTSSYNEQFF. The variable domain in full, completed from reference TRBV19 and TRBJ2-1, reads DGGITQSPKYLFRKEGQNVTLSCEQNLNHDAMYWYRQDPGQGLRLIYYSQIVNDFQKGDIAEGYSVSREKKESFPLTVTSAQKNPTAFYLCASSRERGTSSYNEQFFGPGTRLTVL.

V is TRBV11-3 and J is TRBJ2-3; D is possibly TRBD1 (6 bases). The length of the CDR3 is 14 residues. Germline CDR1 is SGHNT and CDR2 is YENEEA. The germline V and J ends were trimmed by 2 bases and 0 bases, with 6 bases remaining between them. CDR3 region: CASSLQGSTDTQYF. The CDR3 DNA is TGTGCCAGCAGCTTACAGGGGAGCACAGATACGCAGTATTTT.

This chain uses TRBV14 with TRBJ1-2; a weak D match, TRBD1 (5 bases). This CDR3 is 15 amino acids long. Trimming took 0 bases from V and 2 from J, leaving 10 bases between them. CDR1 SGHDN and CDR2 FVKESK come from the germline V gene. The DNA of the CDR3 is TGTGCCAGCAGCCAAGAGTACGGGGCCAACTATGGCTACACCTTC. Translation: CASSQEYGANYGYTF.

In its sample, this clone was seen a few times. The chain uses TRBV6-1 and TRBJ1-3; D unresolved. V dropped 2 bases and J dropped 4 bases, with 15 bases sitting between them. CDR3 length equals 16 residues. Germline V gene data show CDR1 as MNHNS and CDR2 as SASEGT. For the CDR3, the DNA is TGTGCCAGCAGTGAAATTCTAGGGCAATCAGGAAACACCATATATTTT. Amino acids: CASSEILGQSGNTIYF.

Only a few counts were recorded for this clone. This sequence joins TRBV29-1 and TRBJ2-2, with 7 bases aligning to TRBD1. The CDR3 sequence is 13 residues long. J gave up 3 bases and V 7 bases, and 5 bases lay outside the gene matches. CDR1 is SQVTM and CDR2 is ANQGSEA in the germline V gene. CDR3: CSATGAYTGELFF. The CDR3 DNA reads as TGCAGCGCCACAGGGGCGTACACCGGGGAGCTGTTTTTT.

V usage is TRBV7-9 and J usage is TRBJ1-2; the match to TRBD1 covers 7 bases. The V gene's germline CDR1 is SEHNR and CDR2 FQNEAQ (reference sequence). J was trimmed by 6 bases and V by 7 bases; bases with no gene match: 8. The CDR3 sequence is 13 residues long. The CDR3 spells CASTLTGSNGYTF. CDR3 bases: TGTGCCAGCACCCTGACAGGGTCCAATGGCTACACCTTC.

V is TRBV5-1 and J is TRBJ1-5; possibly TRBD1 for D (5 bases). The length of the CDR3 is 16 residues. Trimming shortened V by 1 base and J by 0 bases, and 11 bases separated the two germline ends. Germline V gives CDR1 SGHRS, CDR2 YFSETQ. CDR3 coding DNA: TGCGCCAGCAGCTTGTGGGGGGGTAATAGCAATCAGCCCCAGCATTTT. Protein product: CASSLWGGNSNQPQHF.

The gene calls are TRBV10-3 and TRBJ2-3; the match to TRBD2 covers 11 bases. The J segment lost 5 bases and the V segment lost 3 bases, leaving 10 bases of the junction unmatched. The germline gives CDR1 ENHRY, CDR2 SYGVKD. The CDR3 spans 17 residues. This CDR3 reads CAISDTSGGLEEDTQYF. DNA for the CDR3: TGTGCCATCAGTGACACTAGCGGGGGCCTCGAGGAAGATACGCAGTATTTT.

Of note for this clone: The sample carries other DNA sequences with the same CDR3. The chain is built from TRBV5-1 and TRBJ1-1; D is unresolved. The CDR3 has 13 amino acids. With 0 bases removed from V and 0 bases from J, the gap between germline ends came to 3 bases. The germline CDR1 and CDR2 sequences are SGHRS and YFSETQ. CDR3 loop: CASSLVVNTEAFF. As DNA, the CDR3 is TGCGCCAGCAGCTTGGTGGTGAACACTGAAGCTTTCTTT.

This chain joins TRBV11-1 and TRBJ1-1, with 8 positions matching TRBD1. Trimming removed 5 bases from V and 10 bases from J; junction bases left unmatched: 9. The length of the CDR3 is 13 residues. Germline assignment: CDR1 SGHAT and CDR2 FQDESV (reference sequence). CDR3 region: CASSPRQGFRAFF. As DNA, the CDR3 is TGTGCCAGCAGCCCGCGACAGGGGTTCAGAGCTTTCTTT.

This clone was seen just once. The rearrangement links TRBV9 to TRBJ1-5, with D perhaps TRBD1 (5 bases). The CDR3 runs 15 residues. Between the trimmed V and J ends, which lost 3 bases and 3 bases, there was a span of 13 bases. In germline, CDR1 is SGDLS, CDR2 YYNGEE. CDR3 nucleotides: TGTGCCAGCAGCGGATATCCAGGGTCCAATCAGCCCCAGCATTTT. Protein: CASSGYPGSNQPQHF.

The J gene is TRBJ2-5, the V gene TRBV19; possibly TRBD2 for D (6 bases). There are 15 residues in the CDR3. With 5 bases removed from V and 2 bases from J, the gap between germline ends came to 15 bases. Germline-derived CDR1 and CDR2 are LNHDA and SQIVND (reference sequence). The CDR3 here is CASSSSVEGQETQYF. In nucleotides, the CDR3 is TGTGCCAGTAGTTCGTCCGTGGAGGGGCAAGAGACCCAGTACTTC. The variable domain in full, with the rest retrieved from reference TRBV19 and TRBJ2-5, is DGGITQSPKYLFRKEGQNVTLSCEQNLNHDAMYWYRQDPGQGLRLIYYSQIVNDFQKGDIAEGYSVSREKKESFPLTVTSAQKNPTAFYLCASSSSVEGQETQYFGPGTRLLVL.

CDR3 sequence reads: CASSPDRDNSPLHF. CDR3 nucleotide sequence: TGTGCCAGCAGCCCCGACAGGGACAATTCACCCCTCCACTTT. The chain uses TRBV6-5 and TRBJ1-6; TRBD1 agrees at 7 bases. Trimming at V came to 6 bases and at J to 7 bases, leaving 6 bases not matched to a gene. The V gene's germline CDR1 is MNHEY and CDR2 SVGAGI. This CDR3 has 14 residues.

CDR3 sequence: CASSTRVADTQYF. DNA for the CDR3: TGTGCCAGCAGCACCCGGGTCGCAGATACGCAGTATTTT. The rearrangement uses TRBV7-2 and TRBJ2-3; D not resolved. The CDR3 has 13 amino acids. Germline values: CDR1 SGHTA, CDR2 FQGNSA. Deletions cut 5 bases from V and 4 bases from J, with 10 bases between.

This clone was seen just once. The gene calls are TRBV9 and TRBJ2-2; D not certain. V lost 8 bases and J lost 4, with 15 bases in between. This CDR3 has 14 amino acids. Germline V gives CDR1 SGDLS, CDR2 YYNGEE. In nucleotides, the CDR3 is TGTGCCAGGAGTGGTGTGCCGGGCACCGGGGAGCTGTTTTTT. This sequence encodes CARSGVPGTGELFF.

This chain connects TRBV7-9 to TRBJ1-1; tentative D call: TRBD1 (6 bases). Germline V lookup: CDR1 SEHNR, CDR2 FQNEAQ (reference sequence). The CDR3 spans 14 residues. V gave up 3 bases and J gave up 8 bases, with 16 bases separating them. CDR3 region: CASSFSPGGQEAFF. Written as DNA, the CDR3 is TGTGCCAGCAGCTTCTCCCCCGGGGGCCAAGAAGCTTTCTTT.